Sequencing of this T cell receptor beta chain was carried out in a study of vaccination and CD4 T cells after COVID-19. Overall study: Convalescent patients gave post-COVID blood a median approximately 100 days post-diagnosis, range 35 to 161.

CDR1 is LNHDA and CDR2 is SQIVND in the germline V gene (reference sequence). CDR3 length: 17 residues. The V end lost 5 bases, the J end lost 0 bases, and 17 bases lay between the germline ends. This clonotype came up a few times. Its antigen is not identified. As for treatment: approximately 9-day PBMC culture with coronavirus spike peptide pools or control peptides (ViraFEST assay). At the Johns Hopkins FTIC core, DNA taken from cultured CD4+ T cells was sequenced by way of the Oncomine TCR Beta short-read assay. Genomic DNA was extracted from cultured CD4+ T cells. TCRdb itself ran the PCR reads through MiXCR, one entry per CDR3 protein. The data hold approximately 21,000 distinct CDR3 sequences, with around 50% observed a single time.

Specimen: cultured CD4+ T cells from blood. The V and J genes are TRBV19 and TRBJ1-5; D gene uncertain. This clonotype was obtained from a human donor with COVID-19. The CDR3 sequence is CASSAVFSFYSNQPQHF. CDR3 nucleotide sequence: TGTGCCAGTAGTGCAGTCTTCTCTTTTTATAGCAATCAGCCCCAGCATTTT.